The present T cell receptor (beta chain) was sequenced within a study of T cell responses to AZD1222 COVID-19 vaccine. Overall study results and limits: No day 14 peak samples; only post-peak repertoires were characterized. Vaccine-associated CD4 TCRs ranged over spike, dominating at 160-218 and 743-854. Increases in Spike-specific TCR breadth and depth were seen after two AZD1222 doses.

This clone occurred once. Its antigen is not identified. Profiling relied on immunoSEQ multiplex PCR, and the TCRdb table lists in-frame clones only, not all of them. There are 84,000 or so clones in the sample; about 86% occur only once, and about 8% lies in the top ten. Trimming left V 4 bases short and J 7 bases short, with 23 bases between. Germline CDR1 is WSHSY and CDR2 is SAAADI. This CDR3 region has 17 residues. The sequenced sample was peripheral blood, obtained on day 0 of AZD1222 vaccination. The V call is TRBV10-2, the J call TRBJ1-5; tentatively, D is TRBD1 (6 bases). The source is an adult in good health. The CDR3 DNA reads TGCGCCAGCAGTGGGACAGCGGGTACGATTTCAGGACAGCCCCAGCATTTT. Residues: CASSGTAGTISGQPQHF.